This T cell receptor (beta chain) comes out of a study of T-cell reconstitution after alpha-beta-depleted transplantation in children (dated by TCRdb to 2016 to 2017). Context from the whole study: Using TCR repertoire profiling, the study followed T-cell immune reconstitution in a quantitative way in children after TCRalphabeta/CD19-depleted allogeneic hematopoietic cell transplantation. On the study overall, not on this receptor specifically: The apparently early alphabetaT-cell count recovery about two months after transplant was reportedly dependent on only several hundred rapidly expanded clones derived from non-depleted graft cells. Over subsequent months, a decline in hyperexpanded clone frequencies was noted, and after one year, T-cell counts and TCRbeta diversity were mostly ascribed to newly produced T cells. In some patients, the high TCRbeta diversity seen at day 60 was put down to recipient T cells and intrathymic progenitors that had survived conditioning.

Libraries were built with PCR. The sequencer was an Illumina HiSeq 2500. TCR library preparation used molecular barcoding, with unique molecular identifiers applied to normalize quantification of the TCRbeta repertoire. The public reads were reanalyzed by TCRdb: fastp trimming at Q25, MiXCR alignment, in-frame beta chains only. Duplicate CDR3 protein sequences are folded into a single record with the most common DNA and genes. The table for this sample lists about 210,000 distinct CDR3 sequences; 17% of them were counted only once. The top ten clones comprise around 44% of the sample. Reading from cysteine to phenylalanine, the CDR3 counts 12 amino acids. Only the CDR3 region is kept as DNA, spanning 36 bases read in frame from base 1. V is pared back by 5 bases and J by 6 bases, with 8 bases lying between the germline termini. CDR1 MNHEY and CDR2 SVGEGT were looked up in the germline V gene. On this clonotype itself: This receptor's antigen is unknown. Base quality data are lacking; no much larger clone is found one base away.

The treatment or condition label on this specimen signifies: allogeneic hematopoietic cell transplantation with graft depleted of TCRalphabeta T cells and CD19 B cells. Transplant recipients were children who received TCRalphabeta/CD19-depleted allogeneic hematopoietic cell grafts. This specimen consisted of PBMCs, mostly from graft donor cells, obtained 360 days after TCRalphabeta/CD19-depleted stem cell transplant. The chain links TRBV6-2 or TRBV6-3 with TRBJ2-4; 6 matching bases give a weak D call of TRBD1. This receptor was obtained from a male patient between 2 and 15 years old who had a stem cell transplant for acute lymphoblastic leukemia, so the T cells may come from the graft donor. The CDR3 sequence is CASSQGGNIQYF. At the DNA level, the sequence is TGTGCCAGCAGTCAAGGGGGAAACATTCAGTACTTC.